This is a list of T cell receptor beta chains from one sample in a study of blood T cell repertoires in COVID-19. TCRdb keeps only in-frame clones here, not all; method: immunoSEQ multiplex PCR. The table has 25,000 to 35,000 clones, 90% seen once. The sequencing sample was made of peripheral blood. The receptors originated from a man aged 55 to 70 with active COVID-19. The CDR3 runs from the conserved cysteine through the conserved F or W. Each record gives: V gene, clone size, J gene, D gene, CDR3 protein, CDR3 DNA. A D gene is named only where the DNA matches it firmly. The size entry is marked missing in some rows and otherwise reads once, few, many or a size class.

v_gene: TRBV21-1; abundance: NA; j_gene: TRBJ1-6; d_gene: NA; CDR3aa: CASSKNLPGGSGSPLHF; CDR3nt: TGTGCCAGCAGCAAAAACCTCCCGGGGGGTAGTGGATCACCCCTCCACTTT
v_gene: TRBV7-6; abundance: NA; j_gene: TRBJ2-1; d_gene: TRBD1; CDR3aa: CASSSSPGQGLGQFF; CDR3nt: TGTGCCAGCAGCTCCAGCCCGGGACAGGGCCTGGGGCAGTTCTTC
v_gene: TRBV7-9; abundance: NA; j_gene: TRBJ1-2; d_gene: NA; CDR3aa: CASSLAGGDRTRYTF; CDR3nt: TGTGCCAGCAGCTTAGCCGGGGGGGACCGAACTCGTTACACCTTC
v_gene: TRBV10-2; abundance: NA; j_gene: TRBJ1-5; d_gene: NA; CDR3aa: CASSGRGNQPQHF; CDR3nt: TGCGCCAGCAGTGGTCGGGGCAATCAGCCCCAGCATTTT
v_gene: TRBV20-1; abundance: NA; j_gene: TRBJ2-7; d_gene: TRBD1; CDR3aa: CSASTAGQGYEQYF; CDR3nt: TGCAGTGCTAGTACTGCGGGACAGGGCTACGAGCAGTACTTC
v_gene: TRBV5-1; abundance: few; j_gene: TRBJ1-6; d_gene: TRBD1; CDR3aa: CASSPTRGTGGKVNSPLHF; CDR3nt: TGCGCCAGCAGCCCGACCCGCGGGACAGGGGGAAAGGTTAATTCACCCCTCCACTTT
v_gene: TRBV27; abundance: NA; j_gene: TRBJ1-2; d_gene: NA; CDR3aa: CASSPTLEGRYGYTF; CDR3nt: TGTGCCAGCAGTCCCACGTTGGAGGGGCGCTATGGCTACACCTTC
v_gene: TRBV27; abundance: NA; j_gene: TRBJ1-2; d_gene: TRBD1; CDR3aa: CASSRAGTGIYGYTF; CDR3nt: TGTGCCAGCAGTCGAGCCGGGACAGGTATCTATGGCTACACCTTC
v_gene: TRBV10-1; abundance: NA; j_gene: TRBJ1-1; d_gene: TRBD1; CDR3aa: CASSRRDRGEAFF; CDR3nt: TGCGCCAGCAGCCGCCGAGACAGGGGTGAAGCTTTCTTT
v_gene: TRBV4-2; abundance: NA; j_gene: TRBJ2-1; d_gene: TRBD2; CDR3aa: CASSSGTSGGPPRDEQFF; CDR3nt: TGTGCCAGCAGCTCCGGGACTAGCGGGGGGCCGCCCCGGGATGAGCAGTTCTTC
v_gene: TRBV4-3; abundance: NA; j_gene: TRBJ1-5; d_gene: NA; CDR3aa: CASSQGPNQPQHF; CDR3nt: TGCGCCAGCAGCCAGGGGCCTAATCAGCCCCAGCATTTT
v_gene: TRBV3-1/TRBV3-2; abundance: NA; j_gene: TRBJ1-6; d_gene: NA; CDR3aa: CASSPDSGNSPLHF; CDR3nt: TGTGCCAGCAGTCCTGATTCGGGGAATTCACCCCTCCACTTT
v_gene: TRBV19; abundance: NA; j_gene: TRBJ1-1; d_gene: NA; CDR3aa: CASSISGFTEAFF; CDR3nt: TGTGCCAGTAGTATTTCCGGGTTCACTGAAGCTTTCTTT
v_gene: TRBV7-2; abundance: NA; j_gene: TRBJ1-2; d_gene: NA; CDR3aa: CASSFGENYGYTF; CDR3nt: TGTGCCAGCAGCTTCGGGGAAAACTATGGCTACACCTTC
v_gene: TRBV18; abundance: NA; j_gene: TRBJ2-5; d_gene: TRBD1; CDR3aa: CASSQETGAQETQYF; CDR3nt: TGTGCCAGCTCGCAAGAAACAGGGGCGCAAGAGACCCAGTACTTC
v_gene: TRBV12-3/TRBV12-4; abundance: NA; j_gene: TRBJ1-1; d_gene: NA; CDR3aa: CASSNMNTEAFF; CDR3nt: TGTGCCAGCAGCAACATGAACACTGAAGCTTTCTTT
v_gene: TRBV18; abundance: NA; j_gene: TRBJ2-1; d_gene: TRBD2; CDR3aa: CASSSTSGGYNEQFF; CDR3nt: TGTGCCAGCTCGTCAACTAGCGGGGGGTACAATGAGCAGTTCTTC
v_gene: TRBV6-2/TRBV6-3; abundance: NA; j_gene: TRBJ2-6; d_gene: TRBD2; CDR3aa: CASTPSRAGVGGANVLTF; CDR3nt: TGTGCCAGCACCCCCAGTCGTGCGGGGGTTGGTGGGGCCAACGTCCTGACTTTC
v_gene: TRBV6-6; abundance: NA; j_gene: TRBJ1-1; d_gene: NA; CDR3aa: CASSYSGGNTEAFF; CDR3nt: TGTGCCAGCAGTTACTCCGGCGGGAACACTGAAGCTTTCTTT
v_gene: TRBV30; abundance: NA; j_gene: TRBJ1-2; d_gene: TRBD1; CDR3aa: CAWDRDVGGYTF; CDR3nt: TGTGCCTGGGACAGGGACGTAGGTGGCTACACCTTC
v_gene: TRBV6-5; abundance: NA; j_gene: TRBJ1-3; d_gene: TRBD1; CDR3aa: CASSRTGLTGNTIYF; CDR3nt: TGTGCCAGCAGCCGGACAGGGCTGACTGGAAACACCATATATTTT
v_gene: TRBV10-3; abundance: NA; j_gene: TRBJ1-5; d_gene: NA; CDR3aa: CAISESGGNQPQHF; CDR3nt: TGTGCCATCAGTGAGTCGGGGGGGAATCAGCCCCAGCATTTT
v_gene: TRBV11-2; abundance: NA; j_gene: TRBJ1-1; d_gene: NA; CDR3aa: CASSLNPAAGTEAFF; CDR3nt: TGTGCCAGCAGCTTAAACCCGGCGGCGGGCACTGAAGCTTTCTTT
v_gene: TRBV24-1; abundance: NA; j_gene: TRBJ1-1; d_gene: NA; CDR3aa: CATSDSDGSSEAFF; CDR3nt: TGTGCCACCAGTGATTCTGACGGGAGTAGTGAAGCTTTCTTT
v_gene: TRBV4-1; abundance: NA; j_gene: TRBJ1-2; d_gene: NA; CDR3aa: CASSQDRVTGEAYGYTF; CDR3nt: TGCGCCAGCAGCCAAGATAGGGTGACAGGAGAGGCCTATGGCTACACCTTC